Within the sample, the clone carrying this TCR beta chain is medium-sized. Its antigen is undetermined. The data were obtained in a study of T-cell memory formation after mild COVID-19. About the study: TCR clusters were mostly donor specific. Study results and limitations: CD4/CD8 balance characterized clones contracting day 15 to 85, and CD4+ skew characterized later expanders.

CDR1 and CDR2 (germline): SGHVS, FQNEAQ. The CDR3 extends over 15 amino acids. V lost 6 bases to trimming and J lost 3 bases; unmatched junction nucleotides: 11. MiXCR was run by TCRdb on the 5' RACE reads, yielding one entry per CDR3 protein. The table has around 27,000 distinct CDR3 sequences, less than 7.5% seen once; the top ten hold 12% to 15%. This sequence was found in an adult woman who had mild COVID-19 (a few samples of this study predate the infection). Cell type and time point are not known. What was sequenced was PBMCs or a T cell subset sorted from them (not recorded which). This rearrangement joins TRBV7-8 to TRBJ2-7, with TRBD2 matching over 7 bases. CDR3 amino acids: CASRGREGPDYEQYF. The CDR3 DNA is TGTGCCAGCAGGGGGAGGGAGGGCCCAGACTACGAGCAGTACTTC.